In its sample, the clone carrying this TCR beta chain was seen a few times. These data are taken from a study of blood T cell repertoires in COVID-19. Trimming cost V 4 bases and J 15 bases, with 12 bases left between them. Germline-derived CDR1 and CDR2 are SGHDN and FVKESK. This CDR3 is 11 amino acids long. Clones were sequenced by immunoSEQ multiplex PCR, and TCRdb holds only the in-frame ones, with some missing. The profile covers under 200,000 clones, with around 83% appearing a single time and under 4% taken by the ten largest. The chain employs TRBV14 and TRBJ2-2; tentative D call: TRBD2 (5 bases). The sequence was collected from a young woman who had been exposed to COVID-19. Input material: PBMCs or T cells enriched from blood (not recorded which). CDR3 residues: CASSRGIELFF. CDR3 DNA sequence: TGTGCCAGCAGCCGAGGGATTGAGTTGTTTTTT.